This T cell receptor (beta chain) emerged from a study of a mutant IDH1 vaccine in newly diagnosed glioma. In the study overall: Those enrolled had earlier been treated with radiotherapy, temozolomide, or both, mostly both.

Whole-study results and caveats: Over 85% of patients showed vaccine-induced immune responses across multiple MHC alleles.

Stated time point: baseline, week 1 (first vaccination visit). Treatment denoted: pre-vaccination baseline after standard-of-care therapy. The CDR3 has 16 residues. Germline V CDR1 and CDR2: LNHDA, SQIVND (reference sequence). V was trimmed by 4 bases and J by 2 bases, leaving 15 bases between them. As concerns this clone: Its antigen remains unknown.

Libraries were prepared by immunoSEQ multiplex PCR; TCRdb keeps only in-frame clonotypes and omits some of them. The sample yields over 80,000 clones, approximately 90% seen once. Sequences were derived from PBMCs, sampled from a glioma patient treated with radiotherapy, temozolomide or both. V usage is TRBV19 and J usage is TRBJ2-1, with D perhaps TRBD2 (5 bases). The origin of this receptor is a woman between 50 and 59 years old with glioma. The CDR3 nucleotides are TGTGCCAGTAGTAGGGAGATTGGATTGGCCTACAATGAGCAGTTCTTC. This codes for CASSREIGLAYNEQFF.